This is a list of T cell receptor beta chains from one sample in a study of T cell responses to AZD1222 COVID-19 vaccine. The assay was immunoSEQ multiplex PCR, and TCRdb's table has in-frame clones only and misses some. The sample carries approximately 140,000 clones, about 90% recorded once. Sequenced material: peripheral blood, taken on day 0 of AZD1222 vaccination. The origin of the receptors is an adult in good health. CDR3s leave out the opening cysteine and the closing phenylalanine or tryptophan.

CDR3: ASSPQSSAIGYT
V: TRBV9
J: TRBJ1-2

CDR3: ASSTRLAANTGELF
V: TRBV13
J: TRBJ2-2

CDR3: ASRQGLNTEAF
V: TRBV19
J: TRBJ1-1

CDR3: ASSLELFRRHREF
V: TRBV28
J: TRBJ2-1

CDR3: ASSPPGDKSSGNTIY
V: TRBV18
J: TRBJ1-3

CDR3: ATSSRRYGDLSSYNEQF
V: TRBV15
J: TRBJ2-1

CDR3: ASSTDRADTQY
V: TRBV5-4
J: TRBJ2-3

CDR3: ASIVTSRTGELF
V: TRBV11-2
J: TRBJ2-2

CDR3: ASSEFISTGGHEQY
V: TRBV2
J: TRBJ2-7

CDR3: ASSLERGMNTEAF
V: TRBV7-8
J: TRBJ1-1

CDR3: ASSLGLAEVKDTQY
V: TRBV7-9
J: TRBJ2-3

CDR3: ASSPREEAKNIQY
V: TRBV18
J: TRBJ2-4

CDR3: ASSVGASGGAMETQY
V: TRBV9
J: TRBJ2-5

CDR3: ASSQERGSGGVKETQY
V: TRBV4-3
J: TRBJ2-5